Sequencing of this TCR beta chain was carried out in a study of beta chain features in type 1 diabetes (dated by TCRdb to 2016 to 2018). For the study in its entirety: Mean age, gender distribution, total cell number and subset yield were not different between patients and healthy donors. Across all samples, fewer than 110,000,000 sorted cells were examined, and cell number per subset correlated strongly with RNA yield. The study compared the TCRB repertoires of sorted circulating CD4+ T cell subsets in recently diagnosed type 1 diabetes patients with those in matched healthy donors. Whereas all 28 donors provided naive and central memory subsets, regulatory and stem cell-like memory subsets were isolated from just 8 patients and roughly 8 healthy donors. Study-wide conclusions, independent of this receptor: Fewer insertions and more nucleotide deletions at VDJ recombination sites were observed in patients with type 1 diabetes, implying thymic rearrangement abnormalities. Naive, central memory and regulatory TCRB repertoires appeared to be more similar among patients than among healthy donors. In all four CD4+ subsets, TCRB CDR3 length was moderately but significantly shorter in type 1 diabetes patients. Because the HLA sub-analyses included only small numbers of individuals, any influence of HLA type on TCRB rearrangement was left unresolved. Shorter templates might be favored by PCR, yet because patient and control samples were amplified and corrected together, any such skew would affect both groups equally. Because cDNA was sequenced instead of genomic DNA, highly expressing activated cells could be over-represented, though the groups showed no difference in activation or CD3 levels.

The table lists this clone with a few counts. It lacks a known antigen. It has no much larger one-base neighbor in the sample; base qualities were not kept. The entire isolated RNA was reverse transcribed using the High Capacity cDNA Reverse Transcription Kit, and thus expressed TCRB transcripts were sequenced. Naive, central memory and regulatory T cell samples underwent deep immunoSEQ sequencing, averaging about 3.57 million total reads per sample. Sorted cells were lysed in RLT buffer, and RNA was extracted using DNase-treated RNeasy Micro or Mini kits according to cell number. Each cell subset was processed separately to prevent cross-contamination, with patient and healthy donor samples processed together. TCRB sequences were amplified from cDNA with the immunoSEQ multiplex PCR, producing 87-bp fragments spanning the CDR3 region. Amplicons were sequenced on the Illumina HiSeq platform. As for the authors' bioinformatics: Synthetic template baselines were used to correct PCR bias computationally, reads within Hamming distance 2 were collapsed together, and singletons that could not be merged were discarded. Reads were aligned against IMGT to assign V, D and J genes, CDR3 length and insertions or deletions at six rearrangement sites. Clonotype counts were normalized to sorted cell number within each subset before computing true diversity and Gini coefficients with the tcR R package. Repertoire sharing was quantified using the overlap coefficient calculated on TCRB nucleotide sequences. Out-of-frame TCRB sequences from naive cells were analyzed as a proxy for the pre-selection repertoire. What TCRdb holds here is the immuneACCESS table cut down to in-frame rearrangements. Part of the clones is not present; checked against another copy, under half of the missing clones reflect an unresolved V gene, and the others are unexplained. The V and J calls and clone size are taken from that table; D and trimming were inferred from the DNA. Within this sample are 330,000 or so clones, with roughly an eighth of them counted one time only. The biggest ten clones account for 0.0095% to 0.011% of the sample.

As encoded in the germline V gene (reference sequence), CDR1 is GTSNPN while CDR2 is SVGIG. V drops 2 bases and J drops 1 base, leaving 11 bases in between. Including the terminal cysteine and phenylalanine, the CDR3 comprises 14 residues. CDR3 DNA only is kept here, 42 bases in frame from base 1. A single peripheral blood draw of about 116 mL on average was collected from each donor into heparinised tubes. Naive, central memory, regulatory and stem cell-like memory CD4+ T cells were sorted on a BD FACSAria II using a panel including CD45RO, CCR7, CD25, CD127, CD95 and CD27. All sorted populations exceeded 95% purity. PBMCs were isolated right away by Lymphoprep density gradient centrifugation and were stained directly, without culture. Samples were stained and sorted in pairs, with one healthy donor and one patient per experiment, so that batch effects were minimized.

Source material: naive CD4+ T cells from blood. What the cell subset or site label conveys for this sample: true naive CD4+ T cells. Recombination linked TRBV30 to TRBJ2-5; the D gene identity is not certain. This receptor was taken from a woman under 30 with type 1 diabetes. The CDR3 in this case is CAWSQAALQETQYF. The DNA sequence is given as TGTGCCTGGAGTCAGGCCGCCCTCCAAGAGACCCAGTACTTC. Beyond the CDR3, the reference TRBV30 and TRBJ2-5 genes provide the residues; the full variable domain reads: SQTIHQWPATLVQPVGSPLSLECTVEGTSNPNLYWYRQAAGRGLQLLFYSVGIGQISSEVPQNLSASRPQDRQFILSSKKLLLSDSGFYLCAWSQAALQETQYFGPGTRLLVL.